This TCR beta chain was sequenced in a study of OX40 agonist ivuxolimab in advanced cancers. In the study overall: A diagnosis of hepatocellular carcinoma, melanoma, renal cell or head and neck cancer was present in dose-escalation patients. Males comprised 82.7% of the group, whose mean age was approximately 60 years (range roughly 23 to 80). Of the participants, about 40% had some prior anti-PD-1, anti-PD-L1 or anti-CTLA-4 therapy, which was allowed.

Overall study results and limits: There was clonal expansion of CD4+ and CD8+ blood T cells by week 6 at 0.1 to 3.0 mg/kg.

A word on this clone: Its antigen is unknown.

The protocol was immunoSEQ multiplex PCR, while the TCRdb copy is restricted to in-frame clones and leaves out a portion. The sample includes tens of thousands of clones, about 82% seen only once; the top ten take around 2%. The CDR3 has 12 amino acids. Germline V gives CDR1 MDHEN, CDR2 SYDVKM. V lost 3 bases and J 12 bases, leaving 15 bases between the germline ends. This specimen was CD4+ or CD8+ T cells sorted from blood, taken in a trial of the OX40 agonist ivuxolimab. The J gene is TRBJ2-7, the V gene TRBV28; D is unresolved. The sequence was collected from an adult with an advanced solid tumor such as melanoma, head and neck, liver or kidney cancer. Here the CDR3 reads CASSFLGGHGYF. The DNA of the CDR3 is TGTGCCAGCAGTTTCCTCGGCGGCCACGGGTACTTC. Full variable domain (outside the CDR3, taken from reference TRBV28 and TRBJ2-7): DVKVTQSSRYLVKRTGEKVFLECVQDMDHENMFWYRQDPGLGLRLIYFSYDVKMKEKGDIPEGYSVSREKKERFSLILESASTNQTSMYLCASSFLGGHGYFGPGTRLTVT.